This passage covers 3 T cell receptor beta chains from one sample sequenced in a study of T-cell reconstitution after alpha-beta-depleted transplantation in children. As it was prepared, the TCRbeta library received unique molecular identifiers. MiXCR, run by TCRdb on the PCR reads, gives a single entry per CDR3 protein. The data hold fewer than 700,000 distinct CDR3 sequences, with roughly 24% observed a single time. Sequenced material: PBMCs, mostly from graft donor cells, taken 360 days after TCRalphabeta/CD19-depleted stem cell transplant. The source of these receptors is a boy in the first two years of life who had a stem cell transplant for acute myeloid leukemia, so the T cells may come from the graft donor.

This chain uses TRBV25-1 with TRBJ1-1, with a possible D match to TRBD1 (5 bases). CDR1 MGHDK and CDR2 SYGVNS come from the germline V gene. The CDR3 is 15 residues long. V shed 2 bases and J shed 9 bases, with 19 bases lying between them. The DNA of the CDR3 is TGTGCCAGCAGTGAAATGGGGACGGGATCAGGTCAAGCTTTCTTT. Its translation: CASSEMGTGSGQAFF.

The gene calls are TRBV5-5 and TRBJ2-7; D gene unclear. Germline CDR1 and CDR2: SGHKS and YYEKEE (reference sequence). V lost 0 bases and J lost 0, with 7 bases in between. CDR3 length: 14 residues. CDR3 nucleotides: TGTGCCAGCAGCTTGGTGGGGATCTCCTACGAGCAGTACTTC. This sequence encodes CASSLVGISYEQYF.

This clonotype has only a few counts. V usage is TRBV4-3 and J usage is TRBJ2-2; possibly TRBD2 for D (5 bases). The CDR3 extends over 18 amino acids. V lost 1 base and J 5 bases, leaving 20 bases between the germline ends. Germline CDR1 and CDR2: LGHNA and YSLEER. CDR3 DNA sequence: TGCGCCAGCAGCCAAGTCGCCATCCCGGGGATCGCAACCGGGGAGCTGTTTTTT. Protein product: CASSQVAIPGIATGELFF.